This is a list of T cell receptor beta chains from one sample in a study of blood T cell repertoires in COVID-19. TCRdb's copy holds only in-frame clones and misses some; the assay was immunoSEQ multiplex PCR. The sample lists 200,000 to 300,000 clones; about 90% were seen once. Sequencing was performed on peripheral blood. The source is a woman in her thirties or forties who had recovered from COVID-19. CDR3s include the opening cysteine and the closing phenylalanine or tryptophan. A D gene is named only where the DNA matches it firmly. Part of the rows lack a size; the others show once, few, many or a class for expanded clones.

clone size: .; V gene: TRBV18; J gene: TRBJ1-4; D gene: TRBD1; CDR3 length: 15; CDR3 protein: CASSPRQGRGEKLFF; CDR3 DNA: TGTGCCAGCTCACCCAGACAGGGTAGAGGCGAAAAACTGTTTTTT
clone size: .; V gene: TRBV6-5; J gene: TRBJ1-1; D gene: TRBD1; CDR3 length: 13; CDR3 protein: CASRGPGQREAFF; CDR3 DNA: TGTGCCAGCAGGGGCCCGGGACAGCGAGAAGCTTTCTTT
clone size: .; V gene: TRBV4-1; J gene: TRBJ2-1; D gene: .; CDR3 length: 13; CDR3 protein: CASSPRVAEEQFF; CDR3 DNA: TGCGCCAGCAGCCCGCGGGTAGCAGAAGAGCAGTTCTTC
clone size: .; V gene: TRBV1; J gene: TRBJ2-2; D gene: .; CDR3 length: 16; CDR3 protein: CTSSQQGAANTGELFF; CDR3 DNA: TGCACCAGCAGCCAACAGGGGGCGGCGAACACCGGGGAGCTGTTTTTT
clone size: .; V gene: TRBV9; J gene: TRBJ2-3; D gene: TRBD2; CDR3 length: 17; CDR3 protein: CASSVGAGGLGTDTQYF; CDR3 DNA: TGTGCCAGCAGCGTAGGGGCGGGGGGGCTCGGCACAGATACGCAGTATTTT
clone size: .; V gene: TRBV7-2; J gene: TRBJ2-3; D gene: TRBD2; CDR3 length: 15; CDR3 protein: CASSSQLAGADTQYF; CDR3 DNA: TGTGCCAGCAGCTCCCAACTAGCGGGGGCAGATACGCAGTATTTT
clone size: .; V gene: TRBV15; J gene: TRBJ2-1; D gene: .; CDR3 length: 15; CDR3 protein: CATSEADSRYNEQFF; CDR3 DNA: TGTGCCACCAGTGAAGCGGACTCCCGTTACAATGAGCAGTTCTTC
clone size: .; V gene: TRBV19; J gene: TRBJ1-4; D gene: TRBD1; CDR3 length: 14; CDR3 protein: CASSSTGGAEKLFF; CDR3 DNA: TGTGCCAGTAGTTCCACAGGGGGCGCCGAAAAACTGTTTTTT
clone size: .; V gene: TRBV19; J gene: TRBJ2-6; D gene: TRBD1; CDR3 length: 17; CDR3 protein: CASMIGQGKAGANVLTF; CDR3 DNA: TGTGCCAGTATGATTGGACAGGGGAAGGCTGGGGCCAACGTCCTGACTTTC
clone size: .; V gene: TRBV3-1/TRBV3-2; J gene: TRBJ1-2; D gene: .; CDR3 length: 16; CDR3 protein: CASSPFWQGTNYGYTF; CDR3 DNA: TGTGCCAGCAGCCCATTCTGGCAGGGGACTAACTATGGCTACACCTTC
clone size: .; V gene: TRBV2; J gene: TRBJ2-3; D gene: .; CDR3 length: 15; CDR3 protein: CASSFGSGSTDTQYF; CDR3 DNA: TGTGCCAGCAGCTTCGGGTCAGGGAGCACAGATACGCAGTATTTT
clone size: .; V gene: TRBV21-1; J gene: TRBJ1-1; D gene: .; CDR3 length: 21; CDR3 protein: CASSNVGPDRGRKTWDTEAFF; CDR3 DNA: TGTGCCAGCAGCAATGTGGGACCCGACAGGGGGCGTAAAACGTGGGACACTGAAGCTTTCTTT
clone size: .; V gene: TRBV5-8; J gene: TRBJ1-2; D gene: TRBD1; CDR3 length: 13; CDR3 protein: CASSMRGQYGYTF; CDR3 DNA: TGTGCCAGCAGTATGAGGGGACAGTATGGCTACACCTTC
clone size: .; V gene: TRBV9; J gene: TRBJ2-2; D gene: .; CDR3 length: 14; CDR3 protein: CASSVVPGTGELFF; CDR3 DNA: TGTGCCAGCAGCGTAGTTCCGGGCACCGGGGAGCTGTTTTTT
clone size: .; V gene: TRBV25-1; J gene: TRBJ1-1; D gene: .; CDR3 length: 15; CDR3 protein: CASSEPMTGNTEAFF; CDR3 DNA: TGTGCCAGCAGTGAACCCATGACAGGGAACACTGAAGCTTTCTTT
clone size: .; V gene: TRBV2; J gene: TRBJ2-7; D gene: .; CDR3 length: 11; CDR3 protein: CASSGGYEQYF; CDR3 DNA: TGTGCCAGCAGTGGCGGGTACGAGCAGTACTTC
clone size: .; V gene: TRBV2; J gene: TRBJ2-2; D gene: .; CDR3 length: 14; CDR3 protein: CASSVNRATGELFF; CDR3 DNA: TGTGCCAGCAGTGTGAACAGGGCAACCGGGGAGCTGTTTTTT
clone size: once; V gene: TRBV14; J gene: TRBJ2-7; D gene: TRBD1; CDR3 length: 15; CDR3 protein: CASSLTGTGVYEQYF; CDR3 DNA: TGTGCCAGCAGCCTAACCGGGACAGGGGTCTACGAGCAGTACTTC
clone size: .; V gene: TRBV30; J gene: TRBJ2-7; D gene: TRBD1; CDR3 length: 14; CDR3 protein: CAWSPGTVNYEQYF; CDR3 DNA: TGTGCCTGGAGTCCAGGGACAGTCAACTACGAGCAGTACTTC
clone size: .; V gene: TRBV3-1/TRBV3-2; J gene: TRBJ1-2; D gene: .; CDR3 length: 12; CDR3 protein: CASSQEAYGYTF; CDR3 DNA: TGTGCCAGCAGCCAAGAAGCCTATGGCTACACCTTC
clone size: .; V gene: TRBV5-6; J gene: TRBJ1-4; D gene: TRBD1; CDR3 length: 16; CDR3 protein: CASSPMRTGGGEKLFF; CDR3 DNA: TGTGCCAGCAGCCCCATGCGGACAGGGGGCGGTGAAAAACTGTTTTTT
clone size: once; V gene: TRBV7-8; J gene: TRBJ2-3; D gene: .; CDR3 length: 17; CDR3 protein: CASSLGDGGRFTDTQYF; CDR3 DNA: TGTGCCAGCAGCTTAGGGGACGGGGGAAGGTTCACAGATACGCAGTATTTT
clone size: once; V gene: TRBV7-6; J gene: TRBJ2-5; D gene: .; CDR3 length: 12; CDR3 protein: CASSQSWETQYF; CDR3 DNA: TGTGCCAGCAGCCAGTCCTGGGAGACCCAGTACTTC
clone size: .; V gene: TRBV2; J gene: TRBJ1-5; D gene: .; CDR3 length: 16; CDR3 protein: CASSGSRFYSNQPQHF; CDR3 DNA: TGTGCCAGCAGTGGCAGCAGGTTCTATAGCAATCAGCCCCAGCATTTT
clone size: .; V gene: TRBV30; J gene: TRBJ2-7; D gene: .; CDR3 length: 13; CDR3 protein: CAWSVSLEGAGYF; CDR3 DNA: TGTGCCTGGAGTGTATCCCTGGAGGGCGCCGGGTACTTC
clone size: .; V gene: TRBV11-2; J gene: TRBJ1-1; D gene: .; CDR3 length: 13; CDR3 protein: CASSRGGGTEAFF; CDR3 DNA: TGTGCCAGCAGCCGGGGGGGCGGTACTGAAGCTTTCTTT
clone size: .; V gene: TRBV7-9; J gene: TRBJ1-3; D gene: .; CDR3 length: 12; CDR3 protein: CASSSDRSAIYF; CDR3 DNA: TGTGCCAGCAGCTCCGACAGGAGCGCCATATATTTT
clone size: .; V gene: TRBV2; J gene: TRBJ1-5; D gene: TRBD1; CDR3 length: 15; CDR3 protein: CASSPGTGVGQPQHF; CDR3 DNA: TGTGCCAGCAGTCCCGGGACAGGGGTTGGTCAGCCCCAGCATTTT
clone size: .; V gene: TRBV29-1; J gene: TRBJ1-1; D gene: .; CDR3 length: 13; CDR3 protein: CSVEGTDDVEAFF; CDR3 DNA: TGCAGCGTTGAAGGGACAGACGACGTTGAAGCTTTCTTT
clone size: .; V gene: TRBV5-1; J gene: TRBJ2-7; D gene: .; CDR3 length: 14; CDR3 protein: CASSFRMSSYEQYF; CDR3 DNA: TGCGCCAGCAGCTTCAGGATGAGCTCCTACGAGCAGTACTTC
clone size: once; V gene: TRBV12-3/TRBV12-4; J gene: TRBJ1-1; D gene: .; CDR3 length: 12; CDR3 protein: CASREGGHEAFF; CDR3 DNA: TGTGCCAGCAGGGAAGGGGGACACGAAGCTTTCTTT
clone size: .; V gene: TRBV27; J gene: TRBJ2-1; D gene: .; CDR3 length: 15; CDR3 protein: CASSLTGNPYNEQFF; CDR3 DNA: TGTGCCAGCAGTTTAACAGGAAATCCCTACAATGAGCAGTTCTTC
clone size: once; V gene: TRBV6-4; J gene: TRBJ2-3; D gene: .; CDR3 length: 15; CDR3 protein: CASSVGGAGTDTQYF; CDR3 DNA: TGTGCCAGCAGCGTGGGGGGGGCCGGCACAGATACGCAGTATTTT
clone size: .; V gene: TRBV7-2; J gene: TRBJ1-1; D gene: .; CDR3 length: 13; CDR3 protein: CASSFYQRAEAFF; CDR3 DNA: TGTGCCAGCAGCTTTTATCAGCGTGCTGAAGCTTTCTTT
clone size: .; V gene: TRBV9; J gene: TRBJ2-3; D gene: .; CDR3 length: 17; CDR3 protein: CASSVEGGALSTDTQYF; CDR3 DNA: TGTGCCAGCAGCGTAGAGGGGGGGGCCCTTAGCACAGATACGCAGTATTTT
clone size: .; V gene: TRBV11-2; J gene: TRBJ2-1; D gene: TRBD1; CDR3 length: 15; CDR3 protein: CASSWGTGAYNEQFF; CDR3 DNA: TGTGCCAGCAGCTGGGGGACAGGGGCCTACAATGAGCAGTTCTTC
clone size: .; V gene: TRBV12-5; J gene: TRBJ1-2; D gene: .; CDR3 length: 16; CDR3 protein: CASGLVTGSASYGYTF; CDR3 DNA: TGTGCTAGTGGTTTGGTCACAGGGTCGGCAAGCTATGGCTACACCTTC
clone size: .; V gene: TRBV3-1/TRBV3-2; J gene: TRBJ1-1; D gene: .; CDR3 length: 11; CDR3 protein: CASSQEGSAFF; CDR3 DNA: TGTGCCAGCAGCCAGGAGGGCTCAGCTTTCTTT
clone size: few; V gene: TRBV3-1/TRBV3-2; J gene: TRBJ2-5; D gene: TRBD2; CDR3 length: 17; CDR3 protein: CASTLLAGGPVPETQYF; CDR3 DNA: TGTGCCAGCACCCTTCTAGCGGGGGGGCCGGTTCCAGAGACCCAGTACTTC
clone size: .; V gene: TRBV7-9; J gene: TRBJ2-7; D gene: .; CDR3 length: 12; CDR3 protein: CASSPQGNEQYF; CDR3 DNA: TGTGCCAGCAGCCCACAGGGTAACGAGCAGTACTTC
clone size: .; V gene: TRBV4-1; J gene: TRBJ2-2; D gene: .; CDR3 length: 15; CDR3 protein: CASSQPWEGEGELFF; CDR3 DNA: TGCGCCAGCAGCCAACCCTGGGAGGGGGAGGGGGAGCTGTTTTTT
clone size: many; V gene: TRBV6-5; J gene: TRBJ1-3; D gene: .; CDR3 length: 15; CDR3 protein: CASSYSEGSGNTIYF; CDR3 DNA: TGTGCCAGCAGTTACTCGGAGGGTTCTGGAAACACCATATATTTT
clone size: .; V gene: TRBV7-9; J gene: TRBJ2-5; D gene: TRBD2; CDR3 length: 15; CDR3 protein: CASRHTSGGQETQYF; CDR3 DNA: TGTGCCAGCAGACACACTAGCGGGGGGCAAGAGACCCAGTACTTC
clone size: .; V gene: TRBV5-4; J gene: TRBJ2-1; D gene: .; CDR3 length: 13; CDR3 protein: CAWGLDRVDEQFF; CDR3 DNA: TGTGCCTGGGGACTCGATCGAGTGGATGAGCAGTTCTTC
clone size: .; V gene: TRBV7-8; J gene: TRBJ2-2; D gene: .; CDR3 length: 16; CDR3 protein: CASSKRGEGYTGELFF; CDR3 DNA: TGTGCCAGCAGCAAGAGGGGGGAGGGGTACACCGGGGAGCTGTTTTTT
clone size: .; V gene: TRBV4-3; J gene: TRBJ2-3; D gene: .; CDR3 length: 17; CDR3 protein: CASSQDRWGGRLDTQYF; CDR3 DNA: TGCGCCAGCAGCCAAGATCGGTGGGGGGGCCGGTTGGATACGCAGTATTTT
clone size: .; V gene: TRBV11-2; J gene: TRBJ1-1; D gene: .; CDR3 length: 14; CDR3 protein: CASRAIRTNTEAFF; CDR3 DNA: TGTGCCAGCAGGGCAATTAGGACTAACACTGAAGCTTTCTTT
clone size: .; V gene: TRBV7-2; J gene: TRBJ2-3; D gene: TRBD1; CDR3 length: 17; CDR3 protein: CASSPSWTGPDTDTQYF; CDR3 DNA: TGTGCCAGCAGCCCCAGTTGGACAGGTCCTGACACAGATACGCAGTATTTT
clone size: .; V gene: TRBV7-9; J gene: TRBJ2-1; D gene: .; CDR3 length: 15; CDR3 protein: CASSLVAGGYNEQFF; CDR3 DNA: TGTGCCAGCAGCTTAGTCGCGGGTGGCTACAATGAGCAGTTCTTC
clone size: once; V gene: TRBV10-3; J gene: TRBJ1-2; D gene: .; CDR3 length: 11; CDR3 protein: CAIRRLYGYTF; CDR3 DNA: TGTGCCATCAGGCGGCTCTATGGCTACACCTTC
clone size: .; V gene: TRBV6-5; J gene: TRBJ2-7; D gene: .; CDR3 length: 15; CDR3 protein: CASSYSSVQLYEQYF; CDR3 DNA: TGTGCCAGCAGTTACTCGTCGGTCCAACTCTACGAGCAGTACTTC
clone size: .; V gene: TRBV5-8; J gene: TRBJ1-2; D gene: TRBD1; CDR3 length: 16; CDR3 protein: CASRFDRGLYRYGYTF; CDR3 DNA: TGTGCCAGCAGGTTTGACAGGGGGCTTTATCGCTATGGCTACACCTTC
clone size: .; V gene: TRBV7-2; J gene: TRBJ2-2; D gene: TRBD1; CDR3 length: 15; CDR3 protein: CASSPSRQGLGELFF; CDR3 DNA: TGTGCCAGCAGCCCCTCCCGACAGGGTCTGGGGGAGCTGTTTTTT
clone size: .; V gene: TRBV5-1; J gene: TRBJ2-5; D gene: TRBD1; CDR3 length: 13; CDR3 protein: CASSQGQGETQYF; CDR3 DNA: TGCGCCAGCAGCCAGGGACAGGGGGAGACCCAGTACTTC
clone size: .; V gene: TRBV5-1; J gene: TRBJ1-1; D gene: TRBD1; CDR3 length: 15; CDR3 protein: CASSPLLQGDTEAFF; CDR3 DNA: TGCGCCAGCAGCCCTCTTCTTCAGGGGGACACTGAAGCTTTCTTT
clone size: .; V gene: TRBV12-5; J gene: TRBJ1-3; D gene: TRBD1; CDR3 length: 18; CDR3 protein: CASGLPAGQGLPGNTIYF; CDR3 DNA: TGTGCTAGTGGTTTGCCGGCTGGACAGGGCCTACCTGGAAACACCATATATTTT
clone size: .; V gene: TRBV4-1; J gene: TRBJ1-1; D gene: .; CDR3 length: 14; CDR3 protein: CASSQAGELAEAFF; CDR3 DNA: TGCGCCAGCAGCCAAGCAGGGGAATTGGCTGAAGCTTTCTTT
clone size: once; V gene: TRBV5-1; J gene: TRBJ2-5; D gene: TRBD1; CDR3 length: 15; CDR3 protein: CASSFEGTGGETQYF; CDR3 DNA: TGCGCCAGCAGCTTCGAAGGGACAGGGGGCGAGACCCAGTACTTC
clone size: .; V gene: TRBV5-1; J gene: TRBJ2-3; D gene: .; CDR3 length: 13; CDR3 protein: CASSLLRGDTQYF; CDR3 DNA: TGCGCCAGCAGCCTCCTGAGGGGGGATACGCAGTATTTT
clone size: .; V gene: TRBV5-4; J gene: TRBJ1-6; D gene: .; CDR3 length: 15; CDR3 protein: CASSLQGGLNSPLHF; CDR3 DNA: TGTGCCAGCAGCCTACAGGGTGGCCTAAATTCACCCCTCCACTTT